Here is one T cell receptor beta chain with its context. The antigen is unknown. These data belong to a study of cytomegalovirus exposure and HLA in healthy donors. Study details: Around 180 million T cells yielded 90 million to 130 million unique TCR beta sequences, as an earlier analysis found. Findings and limits, study-wide: In a later analysis, CMV-associated beta chains were mostly HLA-associated, it appeared. Later analysis identified 15,000 to 20,000 TCR beta sequences associated with HLA alleles, using a false discovery rate threshold of 0.05. Reports indicate that TCR beta sequences accurately predicted the HLA-A and HLA-B alleles of most subjects.

With 60 Vbeta and 13 Jbeta primers, the PCR was carried out. TCRdb's table, derived via immunoSEQ multiplex PCR, lists solely in-frame clones and lacks some. Among around 150,000 clones listed, about 85% were seen once. Trimming left V 0 bases short and J 5 bases short, with 10 bases between. Germline CDR1 GTSNPN, CDR2 SVGIG (reference sequence). The CDR3 spans 13 residues. The receptor was derived from a male donor in good health and CMV-seropositive. The chain combines TRBV30 with TRBJ1-1; D possibly corresponds to TRBD1 (6 bases). Sequenced sample: PBMCs. CDR3 DNA sequence: TGTGCCTGGAGTGTACAGGGATATACTGAAGCTTTCTTT. Protein product: CAWSVQGYTEAFF.